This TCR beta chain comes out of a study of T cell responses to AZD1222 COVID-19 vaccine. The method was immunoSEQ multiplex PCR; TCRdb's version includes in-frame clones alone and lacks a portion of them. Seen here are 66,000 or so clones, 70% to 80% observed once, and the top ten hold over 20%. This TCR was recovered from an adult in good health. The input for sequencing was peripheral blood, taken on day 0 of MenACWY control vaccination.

This CDR3 reads CASRPTGNHGYTF. CDR3 sequence (DNA): TGTGCCAGCAGACCCACAGGGAATCATGGCTACACCTTC. The chain combines TRBV12-3 or TRBV12-4 with TRBJ1-2, with D possibly TRBD1 on 6 matching bases. V was pared by 6 bases and J by 6 bases, with 14 bases between. This CDR3 spans 13 amino acids.